This T cell receptor (beta chain) was captured in a study of blood T cell repertoires in COVID-19. The protocol was immunoSEQ multiplex PCR, while the TCRdb copy is restricted to in-frame clones and leaves out a portion. This table holds fewer than 85,000 clones, about three quarters found once. The CDR3 is 15 amino acids. Germline V gene lookup returns CDR1 MNHEY and CDR2 SMNVEV (reference sequence). Losses at the gene ends were 6 bases for V and 6 bases for J; bases not matched to a gene: 9. Sequencing was done on a sample of peripheral blood. V and J are TRBV27 and TRBJ2-1; 9 nucleotides match TRBD2. This clonotype was obtained from a woman of 80 years or more with active or convalescent COVID-19. The CDR3 loop is CASRRGGLFGNEQFF. As DNA, the CDR3 is TGTGCCAGCAGGCGGGGGGGCCTCTTCGGCAATGAGCAGTTCTTC.